This TCR beta chain was profiled in a study of identical twins. This clonotype has a count of ten or more. The antigen remains undetermined. Notes on the study in general: The study reached conclusions through statistical analysis that was cross-sectional, not following the same donors. Models underestimated out-of-frame TCR alpha sharing in monozygotic twins. Zero-insertion results could be subject to partial confounding by invariant MAIT and iNKT cells.

Each CDR3 protein is one row after TCRdb ran MiXCR on the 5' RACE reads. The data show around 490,000 distinct CDR3 sequences, roughly an eighth seen once. This CDR3 has 15 amino acids. In germline, CDR1 is MDHEN, CDR2 SYDVKM. With 5 bases clipped from V and 2 bases from J, the junction kept 7 bases outside the gene matches. These data were likewise used in another study, on yellow fever vaccine responses in identical twins.

The receptor was isolated from a woman under 30 in good health. The sequenced sample was CD4+ T cells sorted from blood. V usage is TRBV28 and J usage is TRBJ2-7, with TRBD1 identical over 9 bases. The CDR3 loop is CASSPRDRATYEQYF. The CDR3 region has the DNA TGTGCCAGCAGTCCCAGGGACAGGGCCACCTACGAGCAGTACTTC.